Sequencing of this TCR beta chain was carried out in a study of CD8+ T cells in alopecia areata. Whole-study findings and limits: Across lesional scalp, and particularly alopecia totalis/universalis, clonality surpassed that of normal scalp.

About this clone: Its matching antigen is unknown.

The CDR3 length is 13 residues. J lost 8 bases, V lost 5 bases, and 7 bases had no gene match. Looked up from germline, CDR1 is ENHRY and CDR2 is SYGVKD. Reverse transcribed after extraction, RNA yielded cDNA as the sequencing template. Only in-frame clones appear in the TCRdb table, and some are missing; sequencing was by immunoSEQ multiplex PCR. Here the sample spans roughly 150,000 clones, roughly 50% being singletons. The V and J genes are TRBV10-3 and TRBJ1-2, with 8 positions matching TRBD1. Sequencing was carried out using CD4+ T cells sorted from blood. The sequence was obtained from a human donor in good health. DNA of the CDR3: TGTGCCATCAGTCGGACAGGGTCGGAGGGCTACACCTTC. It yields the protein CAISRTGSEGYTF.